This passage covers 22 T cell receptor beta chains from one sample sequenced in a study of T cells in Graves' hyperthyroidism and ophthalmopathy. TCR beta CDR3 regions were amplified from RNA. With the HTBI primer set, the TCR CDR3 went through a first round of RT-PCR. One entry per CDR3 protein, called by TCRdb with MiXCR from the multiplex PCR reads. The sample includes around 620,000 distinct CDR3 sequences, 13% to 15% of them seen just once. The sample was blood. The origin of the receptors is a woman aged 18-35 years with Graves' ophthalmopathy.

This clonotype was counted a single time. This sequence joins TRBV7-2 and TRBJ2-7; D call uncertain. Trimming cost V 1 base and J 0 bases, with 10 bases left between them. CDR1 and CDR2 from the germline V gene are SGHTA and FQGNSA. The CDR3 length is 15 residues. The CDR3 DNA sequence: TGTGCCAGCAGCTTAGATTACACCAGCTCCTACGAGCAGTACTTC. This encodes CASSLDYTSSYEQYF.

This clonotype was observed at least ten times. The chain links TRBV6-1 to TRBJ2-3; 10 nucleotides match TRBD2. With V trimmed by 6 bases and J by 5 bases, 5 bases remained unmatched. Germline values: CDR1 MNHNS, CDR2 SASEGT. CDR3 length equals 14 residues. The CDR3 loop is CASRQREGGDTQYF. The DNA of the CDR3 is TGTGCCAGCAGGCAGCGGGAGGGCGGAGATACGCAGTATTTT.

This clonotype was observed many times. This sequence joins TRBV28 and TRBJ2-4; D is unresolved. The germline V gene has CDR1 MDHEN and CDR2 SYDVKM. This CDR3 spans 17 amino acids. V dropped 4 bases and J dropped 1 base, with 17 bases sitting between them. CDR3 DNA sequence: TGTGCCAGCAGTTATGCCCTCATTCTAGGGGCCAAAAACATTCAGTACTTC. Residues: CASSYALILGAKNIQYF.

This chain joins TRBV2 and TRBJ1-6, with D unresolved. The CDR3 runs to 15 residues. V lost 2 bases to trimming and J lost 3 bases, with 8 bases between them. The germline CDR1 and CDR2 sequences are SNHLY and FYNNEI. The CDR3 loop reads CASSESGRYNSPLHF. The CDR3 nucleotides read TGTGCCAGCAGTGAATCCGGACGCTATAATTCACCCCTCCACTTT.

As for this clonotype: A much larger clone sits a single nucleotide away, making a read error possible. This chain uses TRBV6-2 or TRBV6-3 with TRBJ2-6, with unresolved D. V lost 8 bases to trimming and J lost 0 bases, with 5 bases between them. CDR3 length: 13 residues. Per the germline V gene, CDR1 is MNHEY and CDR2 is SVGEGT. CDR3 protein: CASFSSGANVLTF. The CDR3 DNA is TGTGCCAGCTTTAGCTCTGGGGCCAACGTCCTGACTTTC.

This sequence joins TRBV27 and TRBJ2-2; maybe TRBD1 (6 bases). There are 14 residues in the CDR3. Germline V gene sequence: CDR1 MNHEY, CDR2 SMNVEV (reference sequence). V lost 5 bases and J lost 3, with 10 bases in between. The CDR3 loop reads CASSVGTYTGELFF. The CDR3 nucleotides read TGTGCCAGCAGTGTCGGGACATACACCGGGGAGCTGTTTTTT.

This clonotype came up many times. V gene TRBV20-1 combines with J gene TRBJ2-1; 9 bases map to TRBD2. Trimming at V came to 6 bases and at J to 6 bases, leaving 12 bases not matched to a gene. CDR3 length: 15 residues. Per germline, CDR1 DFQATT and CDR2 SNEGSKA (reference sequence). CDR3: CSAFTSTSGPNEQFF. The CDR3 bases are TGCAGTGCCTTTACATCGACTAGCGGTCCCAATGAGCAGTTCTTC.

This clonotype was observed at least ten times. The chain links TRBV2 to TRBJ2-5, with a tentative D call TRBD2 (6 bases). This CDR3 has 14 residues. Trimming pared 5 bases from V and 0 bases from J, leaving 10 bases between. CDR1 is SNHLY, CDR2 FYNNEI, per germline. This CDR3 reads CASSLRDYQETQYF. The DNA for the CDR3 is TGTGCCAGCAGTCTCCGGGACTACCAAGAGACCCAGTACTTC.

A remark on this clonotype: Possible read error: a much larger clone is one base away. The genes are TRBV6-2 or TRBV6-3 and TRBJ1-1; D is unclear. This CDR3 comprises 15 residues. Germline V gene lookup returns CDR1 MNHEY and CDR2 SVGEGT. Trimming took 0 bases from V and 0 from J, leaving 8 bases between them. The CDR3 nucleotides read TGTGCCAGCAGTTACTCGAGTAAGGTGAACACTGAAGCTTTCTTT. This encodes CASSYSSKVNTEAFF.

This clonotype was counted many times. The V gene is TRBV2, the J gene TRBJ1-6, with D possibly matching TRBD1 (5 bases). Trimming stripped 6 bases from V and 0 bases from J, with 18 bases between. Germline assignment: CDR1 SNHLY and CDR2 FYNNEI. This CDR3 has 18 residues. As DNA, the CDR3 is TGTGCCAGCAGCGTAGGGGAAGTCTGGAGCTCCTATAATTCACCCCTCCACTTT. Its translation: CASSVGEVWSSYNSPLHF.

The chain uses TRBV19 and TRBJ1-5; D gene uncertain. Trimming left V 9 bases short and J 6 bases short, with 18 bases between. Germline CDR1 LNHDA, CDR2 SQIVND (reference sequence). The CDR3 contains 14 residues. The CDR3 reads CARILGNRIQPQHF. The DNA of the CDR3 is TGTGCCAGGATCCTAGGGAATAGAATTCAGCCCCAGCATTTT.

This clonotype was observed a handful of times. J is TRBJ2-1 and V is TRBV7-9, with D perhaps assigned TRBD1 or TRBD2 (5 bases each). This CDR3 is 12 amino acids long. Looked up from germline, CDR1 is SEHNR and CDR2 is FQNEAQ (reference sequence). V was clipped by 4 bases and J by 14 bases, with 15 bases between them. The CDR3 sequence is CASSSGTGQEFF. The CDR3 DNA reads as TGTGCCAGCAGCTCCGGGACCGGCCAAGAGTTCTTC.

V and J are TRBV4-3 and TRBJ1-1; D not certain. The CDR3 runs to 15 residues. V lost 3 bases, J lost 4 bases, and 15 bases lay in between. Germline CDR1 is LGHNA and CDR2 is YSLEER. The CDR3 loop is CASSQHSAGVTEAFF. CDR3 coding DNA: TGCGCCAGCAGCCAGCACTCGGCCGGGGTCACTGAAGCTTTCTTT.

In this sample, this clonotype turned up a few times. The V call is TRBV19, the J call TRBJ1-5; maybe TRBD1 (6 bases). This CDR3 is 14 amino acids long. The V gene lost 5 bases and the J gene lost 3 bases, with 11 bases spanning the gap. Germline V lookup: CDR1 LNHDA, CDR2 SQIVND (reference sequence). The CDR3 nucleotides read TGTGCCAGTAGTCCCCGGGACATCAATCAGCCCCAGCATTTT. Protein product: CASSPRDINQPQHF.

In its sample, this clonotype was seen many times. This chain uses TRBV30 with TRBJ1-3; D not certain. Germline CDR1 reads GTSNPN; CDR2 reads SVGIG (reference sequence). CDR3 size: 11 residues. V lost 0 bases, J lost 8 bases, and 5 bases lay in between. The chain's CDR3 is CAWSVWDTIYF. CDR3 DNA sequence: TGTGCCTGGAGTGTATGGGACACCATATATTTT.

The table lists this clonotype with many counts. The CDR3 nucleotides read TGTGCCAGCAGTTTCTCCGGGAACGAGCAGTACTTC. Translation gives CASSFSGNEQYF. The J gene is TRBJ2-7, the V gene TRBV28; maybe TRBD2 (5 bases). Germline-derived CDR1 and CDR2 are MDHEN and SYDVKM. V was cut by 3 bases and J by 5 bases, with 8 bases left in between. This CDR3 is built from 12 residues.

The sample holds many counts of this clonotype. The CDR3 sequence: CASSLVIRETQYF. The CDR3 nucleotides read TGTGCCAGCAGCTTGGTCATACGAGAGACCCAGTACTTC. The chain is built from TRBV5-5 and TRBJ2-5; D remains unclear. Per germline, CDR1 SGHKS and CDR2 YYEKEE (reference sequence). This CDR3 region has 13 residues. The V and J ends lost 0 bases and 4 bases respectively, with 7 bases between them. Drawing the rest from reference TRBV5-5 and TRBJ2-5, the complete variable domain is DAGVTQSPTHLIKTRGQQVTLRCSPISGHKSVSWYQQVLGQGPQFIFQYYEKEERGRGNFPDRFSARQFPNYSSELNVNALLLGDSALYLCASSLVIRETQYFGPGTRLLVL.

This clonotype turned up a few times. The rearrangement joins TRBV10-3 to TRBJ2-7; the D gene could be TRBD1 or TRBD2 (5 bases each). V lost 1 base and J 2 bases, leaving 12 bases between the germline ends. The CDR3 loop spans 15 amino acids. Germline assignment: CDR1 ENHRY and CDR2 SYGVKD. CDR3 DNA sequence: TGTGCCATCAGTGAGTATCCGGGACGGACCTACGAGCAGTACTTC. It translates to CAISEYPGRTYEQYF.

The chain combines TRBV4-3 with TRBJ2-7, with 8 bases fitting TRBD2. V shed 0 bases, J shed 7 bases, and the junction held 8 bases outside the gene matches. The CDR3 sequence is 15 residues long. Germline CDR1 reads LGHNA; CDR2 reads YSLEER. CDR3 sequence (DNA): TGCGCCAGCAGCCAAGATAACGGGAGGGCCCTGGAGCAGTACTTC. Protein sequence: CASSQDNGRALEQYF.

This clonotype showed up many times. The chain employs TRBV30 and TRBJ1-6, with TRBD1 matching 7 bases. The germline gives CDR1 GTSNPN, CDR2 SVGIG (reference sequence). This CDR3 contains 15 residues. Trimming at V came to 0 bases and at J to 10 bases, leaving 9 bases not matched to a gene. CDR3 nucleotide sequence: TGTGCCTGGAGTGTTCGGGACAGAGATACATCACCCCTCCACTTT. Residues: CAWSVRDRDTSPLHF.

The chain recombines TRBV30 with TRBJ2-5; D is unresolved. V was shortened by 3 bases and J by 1 base, with 18 bases between the two germline ends. The CDR3 sequence is 16 residues long. Germline CDR1 GTSNPN, CDR2 SVGIG (reference sequence). CDR3 amino acids: CAWSLTEPKIQETQYF. The CDR3 DNA is TGTGCCTGGAGCCTCACCGAACCCAAAATCCAAGAGACCCAGTACTTC.

This clonotype was picked up many times. The chain joins TRBV7-2 to TRBJ2-3; the match to TRBD1 covers 7 bases. The germline V gene encodes CDR1 SGHTA and CDR2 FQGNSA. J gave up 0 bases and V 5 bases, and 5 bases lay outside the gene matches. This CDR3 has 15 amino acids. This CDR3 reads CASSLGTASTDTQYF. CDR3 nucleotide sequence: TGTGCCAGCAGCCTTGGGACAGCTAGCACAGATACGCAGTATTTT.